What follows are 17 T cell receptor beta chains derived from one specimen sequenced in a study of memory CD4+ T cells and cytomegalovirus serostatus. The sort gate was single viable CD3+CD4+CD8-CD45RO+ cells for memory CD4+ T cells. Assay: immunoSEQ multiplex PCR; the TCRdb copy retains only in-frame clones and omits some. The sample holds over 65,000 clones, approximately 80% seen once. Sequences were obtained from memory CD4+ T cells from blood. These receptor sequences come from an adult in good health and CMV-seronegative.

With respect to this clone: An end of the junction differs from the germline gene, which may be a read error. J is TRBJ1-3 and V is TRBV7-7; D remains ambiguous. Germline values: CDR1 SSHAT, CDR2 FNYEAQ (reference sequence). This CDR3 comprises 14 residues. The CDR3 region has the DNA TGTGCTAGCAGCTTGTCAGGATCTGGAAACACCATATATTTT. Protein: CASSLSGSGNTIYF.

The chain joins TRBV5-4 to TRBJ1-2, with 9 bases fitting TRBD1. The CDR3 spans 15 residues. Germline V gives CDR1 SGHNT, CDR2 YYREEE (reference sequence). The J segment lost 4 bases and the V segment lost 7 bases, leaving 11 bases of the junction unmatched. The CDR3 spells CASASGLQGAYGYTF. In DNA form, the CDR3 reads TGTGCCAGCGCCTCCGGGCTACAGGGGGCCTATGGCTACACCTTC.

V gene TRBV11-2 combines with J gene TRBJ1-1; D gene ambiguous. Per the germline V gene, CDR1 is SGHAT and CDR2 is FQNNGV. Trimming removed 5 bases from V and 3 bases from J, with 10 bases in between. The CDR3 covers 13 residues. As DNA, the CDR3 is TGTGCCAGCAGCCCTAGGTGGGACACTGAAGCTTTCTTT. Its protein is CASSPRWDTEAFF.

The V and J genes are TRBV7-2 and TRBJ2-1; 15 positions match TRBD2. CDR1 is SGHTA and CDR2 is FQGNSA in the germline V gene. V lost 4 bases to trimming and J lost 14 bases; unmatched junction nucleotides: 6. The CDR3 runs 14 residues. The CDR3 is CASSYGTSGGRKFF. CDR3 nucleotide sequence: TGTGCCAGCAGCTATGGGACTAGCGGGGGGCGGAAGTTCTTC.

The chain couples TRBV18 to TRBJ2-7; perhaps TRBD1 as D (5 bases). The CDR3 length is 14 residues. Trimming took off 5 bases at V and 1 base at J, with 12 bases between the two ends. Germline values: CDR1 KGHSH, CDR2 LQKENI. The CDR3 sequence is CASSSQAQSYEQYF. CDR3 nucleotides: TGTGCCAGCTCATCACAGGCCCAGTCCTACGAGCAGTACTTC.

V and J are TRBV19 and TRBJ1-2; D gene unclear. The CDR3 is made up of 17 amino acids. Germline assignment: CDR1 LNHDA and CDR2 SQIVND (reference sequence). V lost 3 bases to trimming and J lost 8 bases, with 25 bases between them. CDR3 sequence (DNA): TGTGCCAGTAGTATTGCTCTGGCCCCAGCGAGACCGGGGGGCTACACCTTC. This sequence encodes CASSIALAPARPGGYTF. Using reference TRBV19 and TRBJ1-2 for the parts outside the CDR3, the full variable domain is DGGITQSPKYLFRKEGQNVTLSCEQNLNHDAMYWYRQDPGQGLRLIYYSQIVNDFQKGDIAEGYSVSREKKESFPLTVTSAQKNPTAFYLCASSIALAPARPGGYTFGSGTRLTVV.

This chain uses TRBV6-1 with TRBJ1-5; D is undetermined. The germline V gene has CDR1 MNHNS and CDR2 SASEGT. Trimming removed 6 bases from V and 4 bases from J, with 13 bases in between. CDR3 size: 14 residues. The CDR3 coding sequence is TGTGCCAGCAGCCTGGAAAGAGGTAATCAGCCCCAGCATTTT. Residues: CASSLERGNQPQHF.

This chain connects TRBV7-5 to TRBJ2-5; the table gives TRBD1 as D, unverified against the DNA. TRBV7-5 is an annotated pseudogene. This CDR3 has 15 residues. This CDR3 reads CARSGTGQSQETQYF. CDR3 sequence (DNA): TGTGCCAGAAGTGGGACGGGACAGTCGCAAGAGACCCAGTACTTC.

This clone was found a few times. The chain is built from TRBV2 and TRBJ2-7; D may be TRBD1 (6 bases). V shed 1 base and J shed 7 bases, with 14 bases lying between them. The length of the CDR3 is 14 residues. Germline values: CDR1 SNHLY, CDR2 FYNNEI. The CDR3 region is CASSEVRGLVEQYF. The CDR3 region has the DNA TGTGCCAGCAGTGAAGTCAGGGGCTTGGTGGAGCAGTACTTC.

The rearrangement joins TRBV7-3 to TRBJ1-1; a possible D gene is TRBD1 (5 bases). Germline assignment: CDR1 SGHTA and CDR2 FQGTGA. The V end was cut by 2 bases, the J end by 6 bases, with 16 bases between. This CDR3 is 15 amino acids long. CDR3 nucleotide sequence: TGTGCCAGCAGCTTATTGGGTAGGGGAGGGTCTGAAGCTTTCTTT. This sequence encodes CASSLLGRGGSEAFF. Variable domain in full (rest from reference TRBV7-3 and TRBJ1-1): GAGVSQTPSNKVTEKGKYVELRCDPISGHTALYWYRQSLGQGPEFLIYFQGTGAADDSGLPNDRFFAVRPEGSVSTLKIQRTERGDSAVYLCASSLLGRGGSEAFFGQGTRLTVV.

CDR3 amino acids: CASSENPRGPQHF. The CDR3 region has the DNA TGTGCCAGCAGTGAAAACCCCCGGGGGCCCCAGCATTTT. The V gene is TRBV6-1, the J gene TRBJ1-5, with unresolved D. Germline CDR1 is MNHNS and CDR2 is SASEGT. Trimming shortened V by 2 bases and J by 9 bases, and 11 bases separated the two germline ends. The CDR3 has 13 amino acids.

To note about this clone: No conserved phenylalanine or tryptophan ends this CDR3, so it is likely a read error. The DNA is left out, because the CDR3 cannot be placed on it with certainty; the CDR3 is given as TCRdb lists it. The rearrangement links TRBV4-1 to TRBJ1-2; whether TRBD1, the table's D call, matches the DNA was not checked. The CDR3 is 12 residues long, counting both termini. Germline V gives CDR1 MGHRA, CDR2 YSYEKL. CDR3 protein: CASMNGRGRIFI.

This sequence joins TRBV7-9 and TRBJ1-5; 9 positions match TRBD1. The ends lost 5 bases at V and 0 bases at J; junction bases unmatched: 8. The V gene's germline CDR1 is SEHNR and CDR2 FQNEAQ (reference sequence). This CDR3 contains 17 residues. CDR3 coding DNA: TGTGCCAGCAGCCGGGACAGGGAGGGTTATAGCAATCAGCCCCAGCATTTT. It codes for CASSRDREGYSNQPQHF.

This sequence joins TRBV19 and TRBJ2-2; D is perhaps TRBD1 (6 bases). Deletions cut 5 bases from V and 0 bases from J, with 13 bases between. Per germline, CDR1 LNHDA and CDR2 SQIVND (reference sequence). This CDR3 is 16 amino acids long. CDR3 residues: CASSLLTGANTGELFF. DNA for the CDR3: TGTGCCAGTAGTCTCCTGACAGGCGCGAACACCGGGGAGCTGTTTTTT.

The V call is TRBV7-9, the J call TRBJ2-3; no clear D gene. The CDR3 totals 13 residues. V was trimmed by 0 bases and J by 5 bases, leaving 6 bases between them. The germline CDR1 and CDR2 sequences are SEHNR and FQNEAQ (reference sequence). The CDR3 sequence: CASSLAFRDTQYF. CDR3 nucleotide sequence: TGTGCCAGCAGCTTAGCGTTCCGAGATACGCAGTATTTT. The entire variable domain, with the rest obtained from reference TRBV7-9 and TRBJ2-3, is as follows: DTGVSQNPRHKITKRGQNVTFRCDPISEHNRLYWYRQTLGQGPEFLTYFQNEAQLEKSRLLSDRFSAERPKGSFSTLEIQRTEQGDSAMYLCASSLAFRDTQYFGPGTRLTVL.

The rearrangement uses TRBV6-5 and TRBJ2-7; D may be TRBD2 (7 bases). Germline assignment: CDR1 MNHEY and CDR2 SVGAGI. CDR3 length: 14 residues. Deletions cut 2 bases from V and 5 bases from J, with 13 bases between. The chain's CDR3 is CASSYQGGGDEQYF. The DNA for the CDR3 is TGTGCCAGCAGTTACCAGGGCGGGGGCGACGAGCAGTACTTC.

The gene calls are TRBV4-3 and TRBJ2-3, with TRBD2 matching 12 bases. The CDR3 runs to 21 residues. Germline CDR1 LGHNA, CDR2 YSLEER. The V and J ends lost 0 bases and 2 bases, in that order; junction bases with no gene match: 15. Here the CDR3 DNA reads TGCGCCAGCAGCCAAGATCCCCTTCCTAGCGGGGGGGCCTACGTCACAGATACGCAGTATTTT. Residues: CASSQDPLPSGGAYVTDTQYF.